The 9 T cell receptor beta chains below come from one sample, sequenced in a study of blood T cells in healthy people across ages. For the second PCR, which ran for about 7 to 11 cycles, a sample-barcoded 5' primer and a J-beta primer mix were used. TCRdb redid the calling of the 5' RACE reads with MiXCR, one entry per CDR3 protein. The sample has 1.5 million to 2 million distinct CDR3 sequences; 28% are singletons. Sequencing was carried out using blood. The receptors were sampled from a young woman in good health.

With respect to this clonotype: A much larger clonotype is one base distant, so this may be a read error. The chain is built from TRBV12-3 or TRBV12-4 and TRBJ2-3; tentative D call: TRBD2 (6 bases). Trimming took off 5 bases at V and 1 base at J, with 10 bases between the two ends. The CDR3 loop spans 14 amino acids. For the CDR3, the DNA is TGTGCCAGCAGTCCGGGAGAGCGCACAGATACGCAGTATTTT. Its translation: CASSPGERTDTQYF.

Of note for this clonotype: Compared with germline, one end of the junction differs, possibly owing to a read error. V is TRBV12-3 or TRBV12-4 and J is TRBJ2-5, with 9 nucleotides matching TRBD1. CDR3 length: 15 residues. CDR3 coding DNA: TGTCCCAGCAGTCCCGGGACAGGGAAAAGGGAGACCCAGTACTTC. It encodes CPSSPGTGKRETQYF.

A remark on this clonotype: The germline gene is not matched at one end of the junction; a read error may be the cause. The rearrangement uses TRBV12-3 or TRBV12-4 and TRBJ2-5; D possibly matches TRBD1 or TRBD2 (6 bases each). This CDR3 region has 14 residues. CDR3 coding DNA: TGTACCAGCAGTAGCGGAGGGGGGAGGGAGACCCAGTACTTC. Translating gives CTSSSGGGRETQYF.

This clonotype was seen at least ten times. This rearrangement joins TRBV20-1 to TRBJ2-4; D gene ambiguous. Trimming pared 3 bases from V and 3 bases from J, leaving 9 bases between. CDR3 length: 13 residues. The germline gives CDR1 DFQATT, CDR2 SNEGSKA (reference sequence). The CDR3 nucleotides are TGCAGTGCTAGCTGGGGTCTCAAAAACATTCAGTACTTC. Protein: CSASWGLKNIQYF.

This clonotype was counted a few times. The V gene is TRBV29-1, the J gene TRBJ2-5, with a weak D call TRBD2 (6 bases). Trimming took 8 bases from V and 3 from J, leaving 25 bases between them. CDR1 is SQVTM and CDR2 is ANQGSEA in the germline V gene. The CDR3 totals 16 residues. CDR3 nucleotides: TGCAGCACCCTCAGGGACGGACTATTTCGAGAAGAGACCCAGTACTTC. Its protein product is CSTLRDGLFREETQYF.

This clonotype was picked up many times. V gene TRBV2 combines with J gene TRBJ2-1; 7 bases line up with TRBD2. This CDR3 spans 14 amino acids. V lost 6 bases to trimming and J lost 4 bases; unmatched junction nucleotides: 6. The germline V gene encodes CDR1 SNHLY and CDR2 FYNNEI. CDR3 amino acids: CASRPLAVYNEQFF. The CDR3 bases are TGTGCCAGCAGGCCCCTAGCGGTTTACAATGAGCAGTTCTTC.

This clonotype was observed at least ten times. This sequence joins TRBV12-3 or TRBV12-4 and TRBJ2-1; 9 bases are shared with TRBD2. The ends lost 6 bases at V and 5 bases at J; junction bases unmatched: 5. The CDR3 runs 14 residues. The CDR3, as DNA: TGTGCCAGCAGGCTTAGCGGGGGAGACAATGAGCAGTTCTTC. It translates to CASRLSGGDNEQFF.

J is TRBJ2-6 and V is TRBV5-1; D might be TRBD1 (5 bases). Trimming shortened V by 4 bases and J by 0 bases, and 14 bases separated the two germline ends. Per the germline V gene, CDR1 is SGHRS and CDR2 is YFSETQ. The CDR3 spans 17 residues. The DNA for the CDR3 is TGCGCCAGCAGCCCCACAGGCGTGAGCTCTGGGGCCAACGTCCTGACTTTC. This codes for CASSPTGVSSGANVLTF.

This clonotype was detected a few times. CDR3 coding DNA: TGTGCCAGCAGCAAAGGAGTGTTGGGCAGGACCCACTTCTATGGCTACACCTTC. Amino acid sequence: CASSKGVLGRTHFYGYTF. This sequence joins TRBV21-1 and TRBJ1-2. TRBV21-1 corresponds to a pseudogene. CDR3 length: 18 amino acids.